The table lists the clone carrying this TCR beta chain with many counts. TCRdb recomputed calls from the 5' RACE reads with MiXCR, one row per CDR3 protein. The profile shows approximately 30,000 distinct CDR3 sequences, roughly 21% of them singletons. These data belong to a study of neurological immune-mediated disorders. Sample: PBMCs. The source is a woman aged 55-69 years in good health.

This CDR3 reads CASSQGGSATQAFF. CDR3 DNA sequence: TGTGCCAGCAGCCAAGGCGGATCCGCCACCCAAGCTTTCTTT. This chain links TRBV3-1 with TRBJ1-1; no clear D gene. Per germline, CDR1 LGHDT and CDR2 YNNKEL (reference sequence). The germline V and J ends were trimmed by 1 base and 9 bases, with 15 bases remaining between them. The CDR3 covers 14 residues.